These 13 T cell receptor beta chains were all obtained from the same sample, sequenced in a study of regulatory T cells in long-lasting Graves disease. Arm-PCR of CDR3 regions and iRepertoire HTBI primers were used to build TCR beta libraries. Via MiXCR, TCRdb re-called the multiplex PCR reads, giving one row per CDR3 protein. The table shows 450,000 or so distinct CDR3 sequences, with approximately 22% occurring only once. The time point denotes: persistent/refractory GD, antithyroid drugs over 5 years with positive TRAb. PBMC RNA served as the TCR library source. Material: peripheral blood mononuclear cells (PBMCs), obtained when the disease was refractory, from a patient treated with antithyroid drugs. These TCRs come from a female donor with Graves disease.

The table lists this clonotype with many counts. The rearrangement links TRBV28 to TRBJ1-1, with 7 bases fitting TRBD1. The CDR3 is 14 amino acids. The germline gives CDR1 MDHEN, CDR2 SYDVKM. After removal of 6 bases from V and 1 base from J, the junction contained 5 bases not matched to a gene. This CDR3 is CASRAGQPNTEAFF. Here the CDR3 DNA reads TGTGCCAGCAGGGCGGGACAGCCGAACACTGAAGCTTTCTTT.

This chain links TRBV6-5 with TRBJ2-1, with 8 bases lining up with TRBD2. Germline V CDR1 and CDR2: MNHEY, SVGAGI. This CDR3 contains 16 residues. Trimming cost V 2 bases and J 4 bases; bases outside gene matches: 7. CDR3 loop: CASSYRGGQGYNEQFF. The CDR3 DNA is TGTGCCAGCAGTTACCGCGGGGGGCAGGGTTACAATGAGCAGTTCTTC.

Notes on this clonotype: With only one base between it and a far larger clone, this is likely a read error. The chain recombines TRBV6-9 with TRBJ1-1; the D gene is possibly TRBD1 (6 bases). This CDR3 region has 15 residues. Looked up from germline, CDR1 is MNHGY and CDR2 is SVAAGI. The CDR3 loop reads CASSSPDSLNTKAFF. The CDR3 bases are TGTGCCAGCAGTTCCCCGGACAGCCTCAACACTAAAGCTTTCTTT.

This clonotype was seen a handful of times. This rearrangement joins TRBV5-6 to TRBJ1-2; D call uncertain. V dropped 2 bases and J dropped 7 bases, with 18 bases sitting between them. Looked up from germline, CDR1 is SGHDT and CDR2 is YYEEEE. There are 15 residues in the CDR3. CDR3: CASSFFFGLSGGYTF. The CDR3 DNA reads TGTGCCAGCAGCTTCTTTTTCGGGTTATCAGGTGGCTACACCTTC. Using reference TRBV5-6 and TRBJ1-2 for the parts outside the CDR3, the full variable domain is DAGVTQSPTHLIKTRGQQVTLRCSPKSGHDTVSWYQQALGQGPQFIFQYYEEEERQRGNFPDRFSGHQFPNYSSELNVNALLLGDSALYLCASSFFFGLSGGYTFGSGTRLTVV.

This chain links TRBV28 with TRBJ1-2, with D perhaps matching TRBD1 (6 bases). CDR1 and CDR2 from the germline V gene are MDHEN and SYDVKM. The CDR3 has 14 residues. V lost 4 bases to trimming and J lost 2 bases, with 11 bases between them. In DNA, the CDR3 is TGTGCCAGCAGTTATTCAGGACAGAACTATGGCTACACCTTC. Amino acids: CASSYSGQNYGYTF.

The gene calls are TRBV13 and TRBJ2-7; D is perhaps TRBD2 (6 bases). The germline CDR1 and CDR2 sequences are PRHDT and FYEKMQ (reference sequence). V was cut by 5 bases and J by 2 bases, with 16 bases left in between. The CDR3 is 15 residues long. CDR3 nucleotide sequence: TGTGCCAGCAGCGGCAAGGGGTGGGGGGCCTACGAGCAGTACTTC. This codes for CASSGKGWGAYEQYF. Full variable domain (remainder filled in from reference TRBV13 and TRBJ2-7): AAGVIQSPRHLIKEKRETATLKCYPIPRHDTVYWYQQGPGQDPQFLISFYEKMQSDKGSIPDRFSAQQFSDYHSELNMSSLELGDSALYFCASSGKGWGAYEQYFGPGTRLTVT.

The chain's CDR3 is CASSEGGQGDQPQHF. The CDR3 DNA sequence: TGTGCCAGCAGTGAAGGGGGACAGGGGGATCAGCCCCAGCATTTT. V gene TRBV2 combines with J gene TRBJ1-5, with TRBD1 matching over 11 bases. Germline CDR1 and CDR2: SNHLY and FYNNEI. Trimming cost V 1 base and J 5 bases; bases outside gene matches: 1. The CDR3 runs 15 residues.

This clonotype appeared many times. This sequence joins TRBV27 and TRBJ2-7; 9 nucleotides line up with TRBD2. This CDR3 comprises 15 residues. J gave up 3 bases and V 1 base, and 4 bases lay outside the gene matches. The germline CDR1 and CDR2 sequences are MNHEY and SMNVEV (reference sequence). CDR3 bases: TGTGCCAGCAGTTTATTTATTAGCGGGGGCTACGAGCAGTACTTC. It translates to CASSLFISGGYEQYF.

There are many counts of this clonotype. The chain employs TRBV7-9 and TRBJ1-1, with D hard to call. Germline V gene sequence: CDR1 SEHNR, CDR2 FQNEAQ (reference sequence). The ends were cut back, 6 bases at V and 4 bases at J, with 6 bases in the middle. This CDR3 comprises 11 residues. This CDR3 is CASSRSTEAFF. DNA for the CDR3: TGTGCCAGCAGTCGAAGCACTGAAGCTTTCTTT.

This clonotype was detected once. With a much larger clone just one base away, this may be a read error. V gene TRBV7-2 combines with J gene TRBJ2-2, with 8 bases identical to TRBD2. CDR1 is SGHTA, CDR2 FQGNSA, per germline. CDR3 length: 15 residues. CDR3 nucleotides: TGTGCCAGCAGCTTAGTTTCCGGGAGGGACGGGGAGCTGCTTTTT. Translation gives CASSLVSGRDGELLF.

J is TRBJ1-5 and V is TRBV7-2; no clear D gene. CDR1 is SGHTA, CDR2 FQGNSA, per germline. The CDR3 contains 14 residues. V was cut by 6 bases and J by 6 bases, with 15 bases left in between. DNA for the CDR3: TGTGCCAGCAGTTACCTAGAGACCCGTCAGCCCCAGCATTTT. Its protein product is CASSYLETRQPQHF.

The sample holds one count of this clonotype. V and J are TRBV3-1 and TRBJ2-4, with 11 bases that match TRBD1. V gave up 0 bases and J gave up 9 bases; unmatched junction bases: 7. Germline V gene data show CDR1 as LGHDT and CDR2 as YNNKEL (reference sequence). The length of the CDR3 is 16 residues. The DNA for the CDR3 is TGTGCCAGCAGCCAAGATTACGGGACAGGGGGGAGCATTCAGTACTTC. Amino acid sequence: CASSQDYGTGGSIQYF.

The chain recombines TRBV7-9 with TRBJ1-1; TRBD1 agrees at 8 bases. The germline V gene encodes CDR1 SEHNR and CDR2 FQNEAQ (reference sequence). The CDR3 spans 15 residues. Trimming at V came to 5 bases and at J to 3 bases, leaving 8 bases not matched to a gene. CDR3 sequence reads: CASSGGQGLDTEAFF. The CDR3 nucleotides read TGTGCCAGCAGCGGCGGACAGGGATTGGACACTGAAGCTTTCTTT.